This T cell receptor beta chain was retrieved from a study of molecular identifiers for immune sequencing clone quantification. Per germline, CDR1 SEHNR and CDR2 FQNEAQ (reference sequence). There are 15 residues in the CDR3. The V and J ends lost 4 bases and 5 bases, in that order; junction bases with no gene match: 7. TCRdb used MiXCR to reprocess the PCR reads, holding one entry per CDR3 protein. In the table there are around 480,000 distinct CDR3 sequences, around 23% of which are singletons. Sequencing input: naive CD8+ T cells from blood, with Jurkat cell RNA spiked in. The subset is: FACS-sorted CD8+CD4-CCR7+CD45RA+ naive T cells. V and J are TRBV7-9 and TRBJ1-1; TRBD1 matches at 10 bases. This clonotype originated in a human donor in good health. Some libraries in this study had Jurkat cell RNA spiked in. Written as DNA, the CDR3 is TGTGCCAGCAGCTCGACAGGGGGCGCCTCGACTGAAGCTTTCTTT. Translating gives CASSSTGGASTEAFF.